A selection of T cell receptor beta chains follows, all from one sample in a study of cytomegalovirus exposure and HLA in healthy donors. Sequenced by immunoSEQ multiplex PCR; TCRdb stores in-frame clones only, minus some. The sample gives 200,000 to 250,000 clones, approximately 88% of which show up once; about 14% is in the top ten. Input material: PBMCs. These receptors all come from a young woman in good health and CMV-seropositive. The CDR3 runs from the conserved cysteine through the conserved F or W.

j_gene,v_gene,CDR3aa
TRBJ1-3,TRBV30,CAWSPGQGSGNTIYF
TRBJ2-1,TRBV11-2,CASSTAGGRANEQFF
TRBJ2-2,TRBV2,CASPRGAGDGTGELFF
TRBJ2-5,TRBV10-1,CASSDTSGPGETQYF
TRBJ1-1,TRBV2,CASSGRFEAFF
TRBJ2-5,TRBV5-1,CASSFTAQETQYF
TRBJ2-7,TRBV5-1,CASSQDREGAYEQYF
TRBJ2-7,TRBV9,CASSAGSSVKQYF
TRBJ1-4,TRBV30,CAWNRIGTGAEKLFF
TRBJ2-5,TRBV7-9,CASSLGIAQETQYF
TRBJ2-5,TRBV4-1,CASSPFPRGRGETQYF
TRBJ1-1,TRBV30,CAWSVQSATEAFF
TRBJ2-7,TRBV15,CATSSSGGSSYEQYF
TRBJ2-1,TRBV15,CATSRERLAGYTLQEQFF
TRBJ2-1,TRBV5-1,CASSLGVGLIDNEQFF
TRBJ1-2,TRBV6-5,CASSYDRETYGYTF
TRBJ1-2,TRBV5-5,CASSLAPYGYTF
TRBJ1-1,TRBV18,CASSLYPNTEAFF
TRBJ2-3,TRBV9,CASSETSGSTDTQYF
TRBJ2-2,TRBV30,CARSSGLQAMAGELFF
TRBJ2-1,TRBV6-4,CASSKLAGEHNEQFF
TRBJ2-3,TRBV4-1,CASTGAGTDTQYF
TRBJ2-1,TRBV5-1,CASSLGQGGSYNEQFF
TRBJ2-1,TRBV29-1,CSVGADAYNEQFF
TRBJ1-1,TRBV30,CAWSPGTGGIAFF
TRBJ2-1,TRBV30,CAWRVSLEQFF
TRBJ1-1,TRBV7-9,CASSLVSYWTDSKNTEAFF
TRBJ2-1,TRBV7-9,CASSLGGLGALEQFF
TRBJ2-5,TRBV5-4,CASSVQDSAQETQYF
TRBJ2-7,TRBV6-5,CASSTIGGTYEQYF
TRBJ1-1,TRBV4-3,CASRRGADGNTEAFF
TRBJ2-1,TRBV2,CASSVAEGSYNEQFF
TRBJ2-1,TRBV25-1,CASSESGLAGEGNEQFF
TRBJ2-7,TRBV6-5,CASRSLLNSYEQYF
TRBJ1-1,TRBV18,CASSPFDTRGRDTEAFF
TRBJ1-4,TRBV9,CASSAADRHDPRTSEKLFF
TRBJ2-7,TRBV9,CASSVGRLDGEQYF
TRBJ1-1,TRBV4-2,CASRTGATEAFF
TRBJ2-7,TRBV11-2,CASSDRDRGLEQYF
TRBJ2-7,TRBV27,CASSLQAGFGYEQYF
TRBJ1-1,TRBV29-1,CSVEDHDTFEAFF
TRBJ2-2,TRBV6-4,CASSTKNTGELFF
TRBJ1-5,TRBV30,CAWSSQGPNQPQHF
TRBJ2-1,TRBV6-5,CASSYSDSYNEQFF
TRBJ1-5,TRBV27,CASSLSPRTHQPQHF
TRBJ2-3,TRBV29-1,CSAVTSGRESGTDTQYF
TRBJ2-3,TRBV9,CASSGYRADTQYF
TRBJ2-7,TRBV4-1,CASSQLWTSGFYEQYF
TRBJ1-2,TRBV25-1,CASSEWSAEGYTF
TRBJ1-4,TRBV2,CASTGLPNEKLFF
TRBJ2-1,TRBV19,CASSIQSPYNEQFF